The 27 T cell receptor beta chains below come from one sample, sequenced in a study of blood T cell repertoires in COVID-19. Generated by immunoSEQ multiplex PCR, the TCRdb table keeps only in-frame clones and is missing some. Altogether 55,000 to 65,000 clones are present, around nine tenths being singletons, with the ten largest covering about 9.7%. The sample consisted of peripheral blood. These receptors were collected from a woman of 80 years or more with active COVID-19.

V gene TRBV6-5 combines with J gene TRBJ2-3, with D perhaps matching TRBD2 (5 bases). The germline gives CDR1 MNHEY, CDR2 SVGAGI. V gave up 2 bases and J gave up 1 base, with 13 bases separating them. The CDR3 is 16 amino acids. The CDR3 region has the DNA TGTGCCAGCAGTTACCCCGGTTTGGAGGGCACAGATACGCAGTATTTT. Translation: CASSYPGLEGTDTQYF.

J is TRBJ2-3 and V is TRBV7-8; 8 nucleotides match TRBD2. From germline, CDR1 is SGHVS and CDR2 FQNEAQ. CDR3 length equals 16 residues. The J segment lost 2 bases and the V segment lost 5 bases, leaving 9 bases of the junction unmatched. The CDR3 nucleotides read TGTGCCAGCAGCCTGCGAGCGGGAGAAGCCACAGATACGCAGTATTTT. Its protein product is CASSLRAGEATDTQYF. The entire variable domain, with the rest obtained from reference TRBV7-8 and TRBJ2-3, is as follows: GAGVSQSPRYKVAKRGQDVALRCDPISGHVSLFWYQQALGQGPEFLTYFQNEAQLDKSGLPSDRFFAERPEGSVSTLKIQRTQQEDSAVYLCASSLRAGEATDTQYFGPGTRLTVL.

The CDR3 is CASGGRDTYTQYF. In DNA, the CDR3 is TGTGCCAGCGGGGGGCGGGACACCTATACGCAGTATTTT. The genes are TRBV19 and TRBJ2-3; tentatively, D is TRBD2 (7 bases). Germline CDR1 and CDR2: LNHDA and SQIVND (reference sequence). The V end lost 9 bases, the J end lost 7 bases, and 17 bases lay between the germline ends. This CDR3 contains 13 residues. The full variable domain, completed using reference TRBV19 and TRBJ2-3, is DGGITQSPKYLFRKEGQNVTLSCEQNLNHDAMYWYRQDPGQGLRLIYYSQIVNDFQKGDIAEGYSVSREKKESFPLTVTSAQKNPTAFYLCASGGRDTYTQYFGPGTRLTVL.

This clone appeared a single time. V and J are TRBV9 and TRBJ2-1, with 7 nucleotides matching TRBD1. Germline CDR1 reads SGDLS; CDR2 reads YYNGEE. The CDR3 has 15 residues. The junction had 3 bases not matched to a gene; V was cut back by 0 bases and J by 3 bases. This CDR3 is CASSVGQGDYNEQFF. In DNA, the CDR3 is TGTGCCAGCAGCGTAGGTCAGGGGGACTACAATGAGCAGTTCTTC.

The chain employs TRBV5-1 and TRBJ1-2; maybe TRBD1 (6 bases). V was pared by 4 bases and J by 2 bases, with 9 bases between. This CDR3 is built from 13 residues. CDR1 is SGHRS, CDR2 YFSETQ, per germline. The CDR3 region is CASSPGQNYGYTF. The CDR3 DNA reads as TGCGCCAGCAGCCCCGGACAGAACTATGGCTACACCTTC. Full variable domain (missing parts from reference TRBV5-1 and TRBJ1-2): KAGVTQTPRYLIKTRGQQVTLSCSPISGHRSVSWYQQTPGQGLQFLFEYFSETQRNKGNFPGRFSGRQFSNSRSEMNVSTLELGDSALYLCASSPGQNYGYTFGSGTRLTVV.

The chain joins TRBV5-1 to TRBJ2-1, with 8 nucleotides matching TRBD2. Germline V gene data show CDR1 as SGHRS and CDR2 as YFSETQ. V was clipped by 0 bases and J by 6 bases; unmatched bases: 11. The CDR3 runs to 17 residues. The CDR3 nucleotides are TGCGCCAGCAGCTTGGTCGGGGGGGGCGCAATTGCCAATGAGCAGTTCTTC. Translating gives CASSLVGGGAIANEQFF.

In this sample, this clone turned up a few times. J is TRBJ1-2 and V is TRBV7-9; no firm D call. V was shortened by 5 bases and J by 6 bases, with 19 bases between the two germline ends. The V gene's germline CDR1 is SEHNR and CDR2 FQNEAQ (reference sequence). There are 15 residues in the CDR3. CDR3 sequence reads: CASSPQQDLVDGYTF. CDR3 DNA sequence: TGTGCCAGCAGCCCCCAACAAGACCTAGTGGATGGCTACACCTTC.

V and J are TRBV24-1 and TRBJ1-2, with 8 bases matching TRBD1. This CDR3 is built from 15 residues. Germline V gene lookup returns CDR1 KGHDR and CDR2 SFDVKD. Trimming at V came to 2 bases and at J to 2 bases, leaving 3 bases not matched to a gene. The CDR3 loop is CATSDSTGGNYGYTF. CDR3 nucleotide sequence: TGTGCCACCAGTGATTCCACAGGGGGAAACTATGGCTACACCTTC.

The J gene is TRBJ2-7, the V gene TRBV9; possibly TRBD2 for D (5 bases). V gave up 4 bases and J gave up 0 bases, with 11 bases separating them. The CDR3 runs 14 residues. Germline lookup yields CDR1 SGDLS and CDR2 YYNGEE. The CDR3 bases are TGTGCCAGCAGCCCGAGGGCGGTCTCCTACGAGCAGTACTTC. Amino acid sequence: CASSPRAVSYEQYF.

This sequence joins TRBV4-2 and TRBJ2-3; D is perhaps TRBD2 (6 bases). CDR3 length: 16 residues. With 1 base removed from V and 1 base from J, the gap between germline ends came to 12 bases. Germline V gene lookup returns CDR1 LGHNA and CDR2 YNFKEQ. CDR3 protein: CASSQVGTGGTDTQYF. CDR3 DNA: TGTGCCAGCAGCCAAGTAGGGACTGGGGGCACAGATACGCAGTATTTT.

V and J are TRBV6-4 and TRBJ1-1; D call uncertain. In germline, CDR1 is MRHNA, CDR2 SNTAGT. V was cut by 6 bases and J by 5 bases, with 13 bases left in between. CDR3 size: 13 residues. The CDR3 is CASRARIGTEAFF. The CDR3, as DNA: TGTGCCAGCAGGGCGAGGATCGGGACTGAAGCTTTCTTT.

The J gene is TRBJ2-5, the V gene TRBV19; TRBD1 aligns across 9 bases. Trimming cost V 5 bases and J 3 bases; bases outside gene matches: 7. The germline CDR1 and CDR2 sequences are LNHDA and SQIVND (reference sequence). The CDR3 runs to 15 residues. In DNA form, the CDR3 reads TGTGCCAGTAGTTCGAGGACAGGGGAAGAAGAGACCCAGTACTTC. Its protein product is CASSSRTGEEETQYF.

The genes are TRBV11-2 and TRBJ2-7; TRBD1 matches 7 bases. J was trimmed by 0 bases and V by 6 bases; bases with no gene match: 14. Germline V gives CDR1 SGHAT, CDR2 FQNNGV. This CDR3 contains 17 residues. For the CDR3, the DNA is TGTGCCAGCAGGTCCCCGGCGGCGGACAGGAGCTCCTACGAGCAGTACTTC. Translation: CASRSPAADRSSYEQYF.

As DNA, the CDR3 is TGTGCCAGCAGTTTAGGGGGGGGACAGGGTGGCGAGCAGTACTTC. Translating it yields CASSLGGGQGGEQYF. The V and J genes are TRBV28 and TRBJ2-7; 9 bases line up with TRBD1. This CDR3 region has 15 residues. Germline V lookup: CDR1 MDHEN, CDR2 SYDVKM. V trimming: 2 bases; J trimming: 6 bases; junction bases outside the gene matches: 8.

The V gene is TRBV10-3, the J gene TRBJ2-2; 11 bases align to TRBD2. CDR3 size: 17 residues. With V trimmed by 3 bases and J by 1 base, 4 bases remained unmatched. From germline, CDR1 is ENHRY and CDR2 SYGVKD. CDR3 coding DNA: TGTGCCATCAGTGACTCTAGCGGGGGGTGGAACACCGGGGAGCTGTTTTTT. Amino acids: CAISDSSGGWNTGELFF.

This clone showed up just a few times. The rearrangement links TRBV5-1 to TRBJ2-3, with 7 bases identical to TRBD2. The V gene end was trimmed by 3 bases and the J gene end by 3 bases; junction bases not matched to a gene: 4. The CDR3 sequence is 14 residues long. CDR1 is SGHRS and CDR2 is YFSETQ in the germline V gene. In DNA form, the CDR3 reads TGCGCCAGCAGCTCAGGACTAGGAACAGATACGCAGTATTTT. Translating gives CASSSGLGTDTQYF.

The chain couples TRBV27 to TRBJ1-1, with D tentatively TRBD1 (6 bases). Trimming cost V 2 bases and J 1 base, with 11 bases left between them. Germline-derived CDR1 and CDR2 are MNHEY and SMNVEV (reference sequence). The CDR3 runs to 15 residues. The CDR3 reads CASSLMGGGNTEAFF. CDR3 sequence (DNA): TGTGCCAGCAGTTTAATGGGAGGGGGGAACACTGAAGCTTTCTTT.

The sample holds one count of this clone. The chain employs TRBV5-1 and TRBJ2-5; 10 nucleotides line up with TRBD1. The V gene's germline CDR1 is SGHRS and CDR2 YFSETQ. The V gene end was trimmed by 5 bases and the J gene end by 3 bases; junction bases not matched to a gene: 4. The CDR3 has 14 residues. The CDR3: CASRPGTGEETQYF. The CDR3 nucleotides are TGCGCCAGCAGGCCCGGGACAGGGGAAGAGACCCAGTACTTC.

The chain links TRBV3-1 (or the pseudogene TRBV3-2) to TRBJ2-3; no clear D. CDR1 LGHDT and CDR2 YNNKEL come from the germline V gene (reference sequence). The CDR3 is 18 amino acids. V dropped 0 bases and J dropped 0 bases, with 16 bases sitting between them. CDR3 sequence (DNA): TGTGCCAGCAGCCAAGATCAAGCTGCCTCTTCTAGCACAGATACGCAGTATTTT. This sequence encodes CASSQDQAASSSTDTQYF.

As DNA, the CDR3 is TGTGCCAGCAGTGTCTCCGGTGGGACTAGCGGGTCCCCAGATACGCAGTATTTT. Translated: CASSVSGGTSGSPDTQYF. The chain couples TRBV28 to TRBJ2-3, with 12 bases lining up with TRBD2. CDR1 is MDHEN, CDR2 SYDVKM, per germline. With V trimmed by 5 bases and J by 4 bases, 13 bases remained unmatched. The CDR3 has 18 residues.

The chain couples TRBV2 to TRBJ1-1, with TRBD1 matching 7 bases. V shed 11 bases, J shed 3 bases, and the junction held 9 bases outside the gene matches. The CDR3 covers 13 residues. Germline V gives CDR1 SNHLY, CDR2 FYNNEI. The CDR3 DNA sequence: TGTGCCGGGGTCACCCAGGGGGACACTGAAGCTTTCTTT. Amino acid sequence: CAGVTQGDTEAFF.

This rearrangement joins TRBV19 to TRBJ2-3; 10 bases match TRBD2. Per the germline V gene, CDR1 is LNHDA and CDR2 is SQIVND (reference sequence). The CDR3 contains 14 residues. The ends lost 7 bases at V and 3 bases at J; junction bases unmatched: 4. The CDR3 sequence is CASTRTSGTDTQYF. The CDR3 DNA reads TGTGCCAGTACCCGGACTAGCGGTACAGATACGCAGTATTTT.

The CDR3 sequence is CASSLGLTNTGELFF. The CDR3 nucleotides are TGTGCCAGCAGCCTCGGACTAACGAACACCGGGGAGCTGTTTTTT. The chain joins TRBV14 to TRBJ2-2; tentatively, D is TRBD2 (6 bases). Trimming cost V 4 bases and J 0 bases, with 9 bases left between them. This CDR3 has 15 amino acids. From germline, CDR1 is SGHDN and CDR2 FVKESK.

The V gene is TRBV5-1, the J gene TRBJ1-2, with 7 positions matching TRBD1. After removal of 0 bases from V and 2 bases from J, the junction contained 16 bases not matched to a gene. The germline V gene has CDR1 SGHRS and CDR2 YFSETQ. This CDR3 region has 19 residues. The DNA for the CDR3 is TGCGCCAGCAGCTTGGGGGTAAACTACGCCGGGACAGCAAACTATGGCTACACCTTC. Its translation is CASSLGVNYAGTANYGYTF.

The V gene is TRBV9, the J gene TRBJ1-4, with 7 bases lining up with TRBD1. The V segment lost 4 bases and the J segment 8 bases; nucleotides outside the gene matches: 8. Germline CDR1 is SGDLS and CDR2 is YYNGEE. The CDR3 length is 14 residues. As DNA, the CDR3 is TGTGCCAGCAGCCCTATGGACAGGAAAGAAAAACTGTTTTTT. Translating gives CASSPMDRKEKLFF.

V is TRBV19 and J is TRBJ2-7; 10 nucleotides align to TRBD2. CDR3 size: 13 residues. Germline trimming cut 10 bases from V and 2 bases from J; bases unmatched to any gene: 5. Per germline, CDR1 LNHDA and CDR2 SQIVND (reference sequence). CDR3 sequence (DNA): TGTGCCACCGCAGCGGGAGGGCCCTACGAGCAGTACTTC. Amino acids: CATAAGGPYEQYF.

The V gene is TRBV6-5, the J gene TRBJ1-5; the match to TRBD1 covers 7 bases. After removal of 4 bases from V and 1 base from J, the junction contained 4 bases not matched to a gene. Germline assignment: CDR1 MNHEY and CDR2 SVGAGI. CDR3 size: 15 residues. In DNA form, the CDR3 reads TGTGCCAGCAGTTTAACAGGGGCCAGCAATCAGCCCCAGCATTTT. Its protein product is CASSLTGASNQPQHF.